This passage covers 25 T cell receptor beta chains from one sample sequenced in a study of blood T cell repertoires in COVID-19. Repertoires were generated with immunoSEQ multiplex PCR, while TCRdb's copy carries only in-frame clones and drops some. The table shows approximately 200,000 clones, with more than 70% occurring only once. Specimen: peripheral blood. These receptors were obtained from a woman aged 25-40 years with acute or convalescent COVID-19.

The chain joins TRBV5-6 to TRBJ2-1; TRBD1 is a possible D gene (7 bases). CDR1 is SGHDT, CDR2 YYEEEE, per germline. V gave up 4 bases and J gave up 9 bases, with 20 bases separating them. The CDR3 has 15 residues. CDR3: CASSRQGGYVSEQFF. CDR3 coding DNA: TGTGCCAGCAGCCGACAGGGAGGTTACGTTAGTGAGCAGTTCTTC.

This chain joins TRBV2 and TRBJ2-1, with 8 bases lining up with TRBD2. The CDR3 consists of 12 residues. Germline lookup yields CDR1 SNHLY and CDR2 FYNNEI. Trimming took 7 bases from V and 5 from J; bases not matched to a gene: 1. This CDR3 reads CASKGLDNEQFF. Here the CDR3 DNA reads TGTGCCAGCAAGGGACTAGACAATGAGCAGTTCTTC.

This CDR3 is CAWSGEGVRTYNEQFF. The CDR3 DNA follows: TGTGCCTGGAGTGGAGAGGGGGTACGGACCTACAATGAGCAGTTCTTC. The rearrangement joins TRBV30 to TRBJ2-1, with D possibly matching TRBD1 (6 bases). Germline V CDR1 and CDR2: GTSNPN, SVGIG (reference sequence). The germline V and J ends were trimmed by 1 base and 2 bases, with 15 bases remaining between them. The CDR3 has 16 amino acids.

CDR3 sequence (DNA): TGTGCCAGCTCACCACCGGGAGTAACGGATACGCAGTATTTT. Translated: CASSPPGVTDTQYF. The J gene is TRBJ2-3, the V gene TRBV18; a possible D gene is TRBD2 (5 bases). V lost 0 bases, J lost 6 bases, and 10 bases lay in between. The CDR3 length is 14 residues. Germline V gene data show CDR1 as KGHSH and CDR2 as LQKENI.

The CDR3: CASMGARSYGYTF. The CDR3 DNA reads TGTGCCAGCATGGGGGCCCGATCCTATGGCTACACCTTC. This sequence joins TRBV25-1 and TRBJ1-2; D perhaps matches TRBD1 (6 bases). Germline V lookup: CDR1 MGHDK, CDR2 SYGVNS. Trimming cost V 7 bases and J 4 bases, with 13 bases left between them. There are 13 residues in the CDR3.

The chain couples TRBV9 to TRBJ2-7; TRBD2 matches 9 bases. V was pared by 4 bases and J by 5 bases, with 19 bases of the junction left unmatched. The germline CDR1 and CDR2 sequences are SGDLS and YYNGEE. The CDR3 contains 18 residues. This chain's CDR3 is CASSPQPPIAGAADEQYF. CDR3 bases: TGTGCCAGCAGCCCCCAACCCCCAATAGCGGGAGCTGCGGACGAGCAGTACTTC.

This chain joins TRBV19 and TRBJ2-2; D ambiguous. Deletions cut 7 bases from V and 8 bases from J, with 14 bases between. This CDR3 contains 13 residues. CDR1 and CDR2 from the germline V gene are LNHDA and SQIVND (reference sequence). The CDR3 region has the DNA TGTGCCAGTAAATTTTTTAGTCAAGGGGAGCTGTTTTTT. Its protein product is CASKFFSQGELFF.

The table lists this clone with a count of one. A read error may account for a junction end that differs from germline. The chain links TRBV28 to TRBJ1-1; D is undetermined. The CDR3 has 12 residues. The germline gives CDR1 MDHEN, CDR2 SYDVKM. CDR3 bases: TGTGCCAGCAGCAGGATCAACAGTGAAGCTTTCTTT. This translates into CASSRINSEAFF.

The chain uses TRBV30 and TRBJ2-2; possibly TRBD2 for D (6 bases). CDR1 is GTSNPN, CDR2 SVGIG, per germline (reference sequence). The CDR3 length is 14 residues. The V gene lost 5 bases and the J gene lost 1 base, with 11 bases spanning the gap. The CDR3 loop is CAWRGLQNTGELFF. The CDR3 DNA follows: TGTGCCTGGCGGGGACTGCAGAACACCGGGGAGCTGTTTTTT.

The rearrangement joins TRBV15 to TRBJ2-1; D possibly corresponds to TRBD1 (6 bases). The CDR3 consists of 14 residues. The V end was cut by 4 bases, the J end by 0 bases, with 7 bases between. Germline CDR1 LNHNV, CDR2 YYDKDF (reference sequence). The CDR3 is CATSIGGSYNEQFF. DNA for the CDR3: TGTGCCACCAGCATAGGGGGCTCCTACAATGAGCAGTTCTTC.

The genes are TRBV25-1 and TRBJ1-2; D is possibly TRBD1 (5 bases). The CDR3 totals 15 residues. The V and J ends lost 4 bases and 5 bases respectively, with 17 bases between them. The germline V gene encodes CDR1 MGHDK and CDR2 SYGVNS. CDR3: CASSVDSRTEYGYTF. The CDR3 DNA follows: TGTGCCAGCAGTGTCGACAGCCGGACCGAATATGGCTACACCTTC.

The rearrangement links TRBV27 to TRBJ2-7, with D perhaps matching TRBD1 (5 bases). Per the germline V gene, CDR1 is MNHEY and CDR2 is SMNVEV (reference sequence). Trimming took off 6 bases at V and 5 bases at J, with 17 bases between the two ends. There are 14 residues in the CDR3. This CDR3 is CASSRDWGPNEQYF. The CDR3 nucleotides read TGTGCCAGCAGCCGAGACTGGGGCCCAAACGAGCAGTACTTC.

The chain is built from TRBV11-3 and TRBJ2-1; the D gene is possibly TRBD2 (6 bases). The CDR3 covers 13 residues. Germline values: CDR1 SGHNT, CDR2 YENEEA. V lost 9 bases and J lost 5, with 14 bases in between. CDR3 sequence (DNA): TGTGCCAGTGGGGGGAGTAATAACAATGAGCAGTTCTTC. It specifies CASGGSNNNEQFF.

The V call is TRBV30, the J call TRBJ2-5; 9 bases line up with TRBD2. V shed 4 bases, J shed 5 bases, and the junction held 23 bases outside the gene matches. The CDR3 contains 19 residues. In germline, CDR1 is GTSNPN, CDR2 SVGIG (reference sequence). This CDR3 is CAWILAESGGLAPWETQYF. In DNA, the CDR3 is TGTGCCTGGATCCTGGCGGAATCGGGGGGACTAGCTCCATGGGAGACCCAGTACTTC.

The V gene is TRBV5-6, the J gene TRBJ2-4, with D uncertain. The V gene lost 0 bases and the J gene lost 7 bases, with 11 bases spanning the gap. The CDR3 length is 14 residues. Germline CDR1 is SGHDT and CDR2 is YYEEEE. The CDR3 nucleotides read TGTGCCAGCAGCTTGGCTAAGGTGAGGAACATTCAGTACTTC. Its translation is CASSLAKVRNIQYF.

This chain uses TRBV5-4 with TRBJ1-3; D remains unclear. V was shortened by 0 bases and J by 2 bases, with 12 bases between the two germline ends. Germline lookup yields CDR1 SGHNT and CDR2 YYREEE (reference sequence). CDR3 length: 16 residues. The CDR3 nucleotides read TGTGCCAGCAGCTTGGACATCTCCCAAGCTGGAAACACCATATATTTT. Encoded protein: CASSLDISQAGNTIYF.

The genes are TRBV28 and TRBJ2-1; D gene ambiguous. V was cut by 2 bases and J by 1 base, with 21 bases left in between. Germline V gene lookup returns CDR1 MDHEN and CDR2 SYDVKM. The CDR3 has 19 residues. The CDR3 loop reads CASSLVIGPERQSYNEQFF. The CDR3 DNA sequence: TGTGCCAGCAGTTTAGTCATTGGTCCAGAACGTCAATCCTACAATGAGCAGTTCTTC.

The chain is built from TRBV18 and TRBJ2-7, with a weak D call TRBD2 (5 bases). The germline CDR1 and CDR2 sequences are KGHSH and LQKENI. The V gene lost 2 bases and the J gene lost 3 bases, with 8 bases spanning the gap. The CDR3 covers 13 residues. CDR3 nucleotides: TGTGCCAGCTCACCATCTGCGGGCTACGAGCAGTACTTC. Translating it yields CASSPSAGYEQYF.

The CDR3 nucleotides are TGTGCCAGCAGTTACTCGACAGGCCTTAATGAAAAACTGTTTTTT. The encoded protein is CASSYSTGLNEKLFF. The V gene is TRBV6-5, the J gene TRBJ1-4; TRBD1 is a possible D gene (6 bases). Germline CDR1 and CDR2: MNHEY and SVGAGI. V shed 0 bases and J shed 4 bases, with 9 bases lying between them. The CDR3 runs to 15 residues.

The chain employs TRBV28 and TRBJ1-3; D gene unclear. Germline V lookup: CDR1 MDHEN, CDR2 SYDVKM. The CDR3 extends over 13 amino acids. V was clipped by 3 bases and J by 0 bases, with 3 bases between them. The CDR3 spells CASSFYSGNTIYF. CDR3 nucleotides: TGTGCCAGCAGTTTTTACTCTGGAAACACCATATATTTT. The complete variable domain, with remaining parts taken from reference TRBV28 and TRBJ1-3, reads DVKVTQSSRYLVKRTGEKVFLECVQDMDHENMFWYRQDPGLGLRLIYFSYDVKMKEKGDIPEGYSVSREKKERFSLILESASTNQTSMYLCASSFYSGNTIYFGEGSWLTVV.

This chain connects TRBV19 to TRBJ2-5; 7 nucleotides agree with TRBD2. V gave up 6 bases and J gave up 5 bases; unmatched junction bases: 6. The CDR3 contains 13 residues. The V gene's germline CDR1 is LNHDA and CDR2 SQIVND (reference sequence). CDR3 residues: CASRAGSGETQYF. The CDR3 nucleotides are TGTGCCAGTAGAGCGGGGTCGGGGGAGACCCAGTACTTC.

The rearrangement joins TRBV7-9 to TRBJ2-3, with D perhaps TRBD2 (6 bases). Germline loops: CDR1 SEHNR, CDR2 FQNEAQ (reference sequence). This CDR3 comprises 13 residues. The V and J ends lost 1 base and 5 bases respectively, with 7 bases between them. CDR3 region: CASSLGREDTQYF. DNA of the CDR3: TGTGCCAGCAGCTTAGGGCGGGAAGATACGCAGTATTTT.

The chain couples TRBV28 to TRBJ1-6; no reliable D call. The CDR3 is 14 amino acids. V was pared by 7 bases and J by 14 bases, with 21 bases between. Germline CDR1 is MDHEN and CDR2 is SYDVKM. CDR3 in DNA: TGTGCCAGCACCAATGGACTAACCTTCTCGGCCCTCCACTTT. It translates to CASTNGLTFSALHF.

This chain connects TRBV2 to TRBJ2-2; a possible D gene is TRBD2 (7 bases). The V gene's germline CDR1 is SNHLY and CDR2 FYNNEI. This CDR3 has 14 residues. Between the trimmed V and J ends, which lost 7 bases and 5 bases, there was a span of 14 bases. The CDR3 loop reads CASIQGRVTGELFF. Written as DNA, the CDR3 is TGTGCCAGCATTCAGGGGAGGGTAACCGGGGAGCTGTTTTTT.

The chain links TRBV7-9 to TRBJ1-1; TRBD1 matches 7 bases. CDR1 is SEHNR, CDR2 FQNEAQ, per germline (reference sequence). The CDR3 has 14 residues. J lost 5 bases, V lost 6 bases, and 9 bases had no gene match. CDR3 DNA: TGTGCCAGCAGGCGACAGGGTCAGGGGACTGAAGCTTTCTTT. Encoded protein: CASRRQGQGTEAFF.